The clone carrying this TCR beta chain was seen once. Its matching antigen is unknown. The sample originates from a study of cytomegalovirus exposure and HLA in healthy donors. Points from the study as a whole: Within the data, a cluster of highly shared sequence variants was likely a sequencing artifact. Later analysis indicated greater clonal expansion among HLA-associated TCR beta chains than among equally common other chains. Association of around 17,000 TCR beta sequences with HLA alleles was found at 0.05 false discovery rate in a later analysis. A classifier reportedly called cytomegalovirus status with high sensitivity and specificity.

The V and J ends lost 4 bases and 0 bases, in that order; junction bases with no gene match: 5. Germline V gives CDR1 KGHSY, CDR2 FQNENV. The CDR3 totals 16 residues. The PCR ran on 60 Vbeta and 13 Jbeta primers. Method: immunoSEQ multiplex PCR; TCRdb's copy keeps in-frame clones and lacks some. The data hold about 150,000 clones, with around 74% observed a single time. This chain connects TRBV16 to TRBJ2-4, with 8 bases identical to TRBD1. The sequence was obtained from a man younger than 30 in good health and CMV-seronegative. Source material: PBMCs. The CDR3 DNA is TGTGCCAGCAGCCCCGGACAGGGTCTAGCCAAAAACATTCAGTACTTC. Its protein is CASSPGQGLAKNIQYF.